Described below is a single T cell receptor (beta chain) sequence and its context. This entry belongs to a study of T cell changes during pregnancy in multiple sclerosis. Data came from immunoSEQ multiplex PCR; TCRdb stores just in-frame clones and leaves some out. The data contain over 45,000 clones, around nine tenths of them singletons. CDR3 size: 15 residues. Germline V gives CDR1 SGDLS, CDR2 YYNGEE. V was cut by 4 bases and J by 4 bases, with 15 bases left in between. This clonotype was obtained from a female donor in good health, enrolled as a control in a pregnancy study. Sequencing used peripheral blood, obtained in the first trimester of pregnancy. The genes are TRBV9 and TRBJ2-1; no firm D call. In DNA form, the CDR3 reads TGTGCCAGCAGCCCCAGTCCCCTGCAATACAATGAGCAGTTCTTC. Residues: CASSPSPLQYNEQFF.